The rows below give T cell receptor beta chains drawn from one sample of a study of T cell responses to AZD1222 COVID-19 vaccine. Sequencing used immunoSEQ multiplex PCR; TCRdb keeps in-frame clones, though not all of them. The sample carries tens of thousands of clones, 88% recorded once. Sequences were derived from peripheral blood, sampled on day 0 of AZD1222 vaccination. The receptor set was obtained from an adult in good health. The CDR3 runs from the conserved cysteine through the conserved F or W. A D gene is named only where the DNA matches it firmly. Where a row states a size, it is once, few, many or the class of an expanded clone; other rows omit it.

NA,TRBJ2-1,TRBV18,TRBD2,TGTGCCAGCTCACCTCTAGCGGGAGTGGCTTACAATGAGCAGTTCTTC,CASSPLAGVAYNEQFF
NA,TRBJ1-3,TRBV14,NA,TGTGCCAGCAGCCAAGGACGCACCTCTGGAAACACCATATATTTT,CASSQGRTSGNTIYF
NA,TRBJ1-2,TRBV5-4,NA,TGTGCCAGCAGCTCAAGGGGTGAGGGCTATGGCTACACCTTC,CASSSRGEGYGYTF
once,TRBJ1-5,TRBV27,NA,TGTGCCAGCAGTGCGGGCTCTCAGCCCCAGCATTTT,CASSAGSQPQHF
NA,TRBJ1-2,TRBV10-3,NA,TGTGCCATCAGTGAGTCAGGGGGGGTCGGCTACACCTTC,CAISESGGVGYTF
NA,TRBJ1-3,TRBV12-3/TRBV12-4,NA,TGTGCCAGCAGTTTCAGCTCTGGAAACACCATATATTTT,CASSFSSGNTIYF
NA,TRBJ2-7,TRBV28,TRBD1,TGTGCCAGCAGGTCGACAGGGCCCTACGAGCAGTACTTC,CASRSTGPYEQYF
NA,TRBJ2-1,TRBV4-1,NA,TGCGCCAGCAGCACACAGACGGCAGCTTTTACCTACAATGAGCAGTTCTTC,CASSTQTAAFTYNEQFF
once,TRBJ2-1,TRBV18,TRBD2,TGTGCCAGCTCACCACCGGTTGCGGGAGTTGGCAATGAGCAGTTCTTC,CASSPPVAGVGNEQFF
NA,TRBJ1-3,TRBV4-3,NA,TGCGCCAGCAGCCAAGAAGGGCAGATCCGATCCGGAAACACCATATATTTT,CASSQEGQIRSGNTIYF
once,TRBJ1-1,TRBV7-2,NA,TGTGCCAGCAGCTTAGGTAGGGTGAACACTGAAGCTTTCTTT,CASSLGRVNTEAFF
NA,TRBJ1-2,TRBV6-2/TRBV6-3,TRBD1,TGTGCCAGCAGTCCAGACAGGGGAATCGCGAGGGGCTACACCTTC,CASSPDRGIARGYTF
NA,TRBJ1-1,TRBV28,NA,TGTGCCAGCAGTTTAAGGCTTAGAGGTTATGCTGAAGCTTTCTTT,CASSLRLRGYAEAFF
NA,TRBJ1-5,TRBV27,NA,TGTGCCAGCAGTTCGGAGAGCAATCAGCCCCAGCATTTT,CASSSESNQPQHF
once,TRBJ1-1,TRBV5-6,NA,TGTGCCAGCAGCTGGTTCGGGGCTGAGAGCACTGAAGCTTTCTTT,CASSWFGAESTEAFF
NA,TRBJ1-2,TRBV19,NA,TGTGCCAGTAGTATAAGGGCAGGGTCAGGCTACACCTTC,CASSIRAGSGYTF
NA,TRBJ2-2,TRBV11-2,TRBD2,TGTGCCAGCAGCCCTGGACTAGCGGGGGGTCCCTGGGAGCTGTTTTTT,CASSPGLAGGPWELFF
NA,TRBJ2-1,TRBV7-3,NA,TGTGCCAGCAGCTTATGGGGCCCGTCCTACAATGAGCAGTTCTTC,CASSLWGPSYNEQFF
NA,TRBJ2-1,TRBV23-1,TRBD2,TGCGCCAGCAGTCAATCCCCCTCTTTTAGCGGGGGGCCATGGCATGAGCAGTTCTTC,CASSQSPSFSGGPWHEQFF
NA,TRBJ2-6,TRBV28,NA,TGTGCCAGCAGGGGGACATCCTCAATTGGGGCCAACGTCCTGACTTTC,CASRGTSSIGANVLTF
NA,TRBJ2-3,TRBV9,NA,TGTGCCAGCGGGAAGGGTCTTCTTAAATCTAGCACAGATACGCAGTATTTT,CASGKGLLKSSTDTQYF
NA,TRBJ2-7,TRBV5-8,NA,TGTGCCAGCAGCTTGCTCTTGGCAGGGGATCACGAGCAGTACTTC,CASSLLLAGDHEQYF
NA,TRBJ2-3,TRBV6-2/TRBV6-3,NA,TGTGCCAGCAGCCCCGGGACGGATTCTGATACGCAGTATTTT,CASSPGTDSDTQYF
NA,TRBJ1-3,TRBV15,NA,TGTGCCACCAGCAGAGACAAAAGCTCTGGAAACACCATATATTTT,CATSRDKSSGNTIYF
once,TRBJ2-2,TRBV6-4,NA,TGTGCCAGCAGACAACAGGGTAACACCGGGGAGCTGTTTTTT,CASRQQGNTGELFF
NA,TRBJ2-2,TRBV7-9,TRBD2,TGTGCCAGCAGCGAACCGGGACTAGCGGGGGGCGGCACCGGGGAGCTGTTTTTT,CASSEPGLAGGGTGELFF
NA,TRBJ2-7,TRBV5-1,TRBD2,TGCGCCAGCAGCCCTCTAGCGGGAGGGGCGAGAGGCGAGCAGTACTTC,CASSPLAGGARGEQYF
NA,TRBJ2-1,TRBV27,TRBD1,TGTGCCAGCAGTTTAAGGGGGCTGTTGAATGAGCAGTTCTTC,CASSLRGLLNEQFF
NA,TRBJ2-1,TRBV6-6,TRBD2,TGTGCCACCGCGTTTGGACTAGGAGCGAACGAGCAGTTCTTC,CATAFGLGANEQFF
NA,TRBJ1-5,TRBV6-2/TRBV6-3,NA,TGTGCCAGCAGTCCCGATAGCAATCAGCCCCAGCATTTT,CASSPDSNQPQHF
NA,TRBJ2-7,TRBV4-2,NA,TGTGCCAGCAGCCAAGATTATGTGGGGAAGTTGAAGGAGCAGTACTTC,CASSQDYVGKLKEQYF
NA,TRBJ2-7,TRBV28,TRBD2,TGTGCCAGCATCCGGGGGGACCCCTACGAGCAGTACTTC,CASIRGDPYEQYF
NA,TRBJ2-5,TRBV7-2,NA,TGTGCCAGCAGCTTAGGGGGCGGGCCAGAGACCCAGTACTTC,CASSLGGGPETQYF
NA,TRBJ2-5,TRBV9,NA,TGTGCCAGCAGCGTTGGGGGGTTGGAGACCCAGTACTTC,CASSVGGLETQYF
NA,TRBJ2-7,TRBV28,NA,TGTGCCAGCAGTTTATGGGGGGCACCCCTCTACGAGCAGTACTTC,CASSLWGAPLYEQYF
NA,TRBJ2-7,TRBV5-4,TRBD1,TGTGCCAGCAGCCCCTCCGGGACAGGGGCAGGAGAGCAGTACTTC,CASSPSGTGAGEQYF
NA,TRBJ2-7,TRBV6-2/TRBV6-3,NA,TGTGCCAGCAGTCACTCCTACGAGCAGTACTTC,CASSHSYEQYF
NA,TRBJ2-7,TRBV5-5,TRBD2,TGTGCCAGCAGCTTGGAGGGAGGGCGATCCTACGAGCAGTACTTC,CASSLEGGRSYEQYF
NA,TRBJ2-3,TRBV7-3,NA,TGTGCCAGCAGCCGTAGCGTGAGCACAGATACGCAGTATTTT,CASSRSVSTDTQYF
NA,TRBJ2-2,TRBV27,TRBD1,TGTGCCAGCAGACCCGGGACAGCCGGGGAGCTGTTTTTT,CASRPGTAGELFF
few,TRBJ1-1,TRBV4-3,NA,TGCGCCAGCAGCCAAGACATCACGACAGGATCGTACACTGAAGCTTTCTTT,CASSQDITTGSYTEAFF
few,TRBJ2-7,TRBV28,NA,TGTGCCAGCAGCCGATCCTACGAGCAGTACTTC,CASSRSYEQYF
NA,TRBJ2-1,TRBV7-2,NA,TGTGCCAGCAGCGACGGAACTATGGGGAATGAGCAGTTCTTC,CASSDGTMGNEQFF
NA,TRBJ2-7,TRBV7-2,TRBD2,TGTGCCAGCAGCTTAGAACTAGCGACGTACGAGCAGTACTTC,CASSLELATYEQYF
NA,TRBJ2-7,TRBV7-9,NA,TGTGCCAGCAGCTTAGAGCGGGCCGGTTCCTACGAGCAGTACTTC,CASSLERAGSYEQYF
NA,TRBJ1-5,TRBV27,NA,TGTGCCAGCAGACAGTACCAAGACAGTAGCTATAGCAATCAGCCCCAGCATTTT,CASRQYQDSSYSNQPQHF
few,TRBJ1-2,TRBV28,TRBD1,TGTGCCAGCAGGACAGGGAGGGATGGCTACACCTTC,CASRTGRDGYTF
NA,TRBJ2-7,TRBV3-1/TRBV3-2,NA,TGTGCCAGCAGCCAAGGTTCAGACTGGCGCTACGAGCAGTACTTC,CASSQGSDWRYEQYF
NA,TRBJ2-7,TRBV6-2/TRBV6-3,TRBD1,TGTGCCAGCAGTTACTACCGCCCGGACAGGGGGCACGAGCAGTACTTC,CASSYYRPDRGHEQYF
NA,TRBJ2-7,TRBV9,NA,TGTGCCAGCAGCATAGGTCTCCAGCTCGAGCAGTACTTC,CASSIGLQLEQYF
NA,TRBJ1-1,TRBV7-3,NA,TGTGCCAGCAGCTTAGAGGGGAACACTGAAGCTTTCTTT,CASSLEGNTEAFF
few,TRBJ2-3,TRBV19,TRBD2,TGTGCCAGTAGCCCCAGGGGCCAGCGGGGGGACAATACGCAGTATTTT,CASSPRGQRGDNTQYF
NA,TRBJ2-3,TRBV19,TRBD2,TGTGCCAGTAGTATGATTGTACTAGCGGGAAGAGAGAGCACAGATACGCAGTATTTT,CASSMIVLAGRESTDTQYF
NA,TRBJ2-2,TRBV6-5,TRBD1,TGTGCCAGCAGTTACCACAGGGGGCGCTCCGGGGAGCTGTTTTTT,CASSYHRGRSGELFF